This record concerns one TCR beta chain sequence. The V and J ends lost 8 bases and 4 bases respectively, with 17 bases between them. Germline values: CDR1 SQVTM, CDR2 ANQGSEA. CDR3 size: 13 residues. The sample is drawn from a study of Graves' ophthalmopathy and Graves' hyperthyroidism. The study excluded patients with other autoimmune diseases, uncontrolled infections, pregnancy or lactation. TCR beta CDR3 regions were amplified from RNA transcripts. HTBI primers served in a first-round RT-PCR, which a second-round multiplex PCR followed. TCRdb reanalysed the multiplex PCR reads using MiXCR and keeps one entry per CDR3 protein. The sample consists of about 240,000 distinct CDR3 sequences, around 45% of them appearing once.

The rearrangement uses TRBV29-1 and TRBJ2-5, with D tentatively TRBD1 (6 bases). The origin of this receptor is an adult man with Graves' ophthalmopathy. Material: peripheral blood. CDR3 DNA: TGCAGCAGCGTAGGGGGTACCCTAGAGACCCAGTACTTC. Protein product: CSSVGGTLETQYF.